The T cell receptor beta chain under discussion was sequenced for a study of cytomegalovirus exposure and HLA in healthy donors. The PCR contained 60 Vbeta and 13 Jbeta primers. Using immunoSEQ multiplex PCR, the repertoire was profiled, and TCRdb retains in-frame clones only, with some absent. This sample has approximately 130,000 clones, with around 70% found just once. Germline assignment: CDR1 MRHNA and CDR2 SNTAGT. The CDR3 contains 15 residues. With V trimmed by 3 bases and J by 3 bases, 3 bases remained unmatched. The study, taken as a whole, reports: The study found most TCR sequences rare, yet found some public TCRs in many donors. In an earlier analysis, in roughly 600 donors, most V segments appeared productive either ~87% or ~30% of the time. There was a cluster of highly shared sequence variants that was likely a sequencing artifact.

In regard to this clone: No antigen is known for it.

The receptor comes from a human donor in good health. The V gene is TRBV6-4, the J gene TRBJ2-3; 10 bases line up with TRBD2. The sample comprised PBMCs. CDR3 in DNA: TGTGCCAGCAGTGAATCTAGCGGGGGAACAGATACGCAGTATTTT. Translating it yields CASSESSGGTDTQYF.